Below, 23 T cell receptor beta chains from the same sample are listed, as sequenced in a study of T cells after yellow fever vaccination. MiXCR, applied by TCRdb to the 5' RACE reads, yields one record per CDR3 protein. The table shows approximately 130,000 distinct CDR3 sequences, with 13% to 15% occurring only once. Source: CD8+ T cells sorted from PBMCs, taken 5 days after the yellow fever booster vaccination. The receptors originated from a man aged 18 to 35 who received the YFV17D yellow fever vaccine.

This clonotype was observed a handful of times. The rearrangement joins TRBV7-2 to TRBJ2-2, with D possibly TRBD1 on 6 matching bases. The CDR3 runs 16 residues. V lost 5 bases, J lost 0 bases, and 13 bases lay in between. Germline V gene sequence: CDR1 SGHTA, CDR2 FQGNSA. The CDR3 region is CASSRTVQANTGELFF. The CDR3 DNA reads TGTGCCAGCAGCCGGACAGTTCAAGCGAACACCGGGGAGCTGTTTTTT.

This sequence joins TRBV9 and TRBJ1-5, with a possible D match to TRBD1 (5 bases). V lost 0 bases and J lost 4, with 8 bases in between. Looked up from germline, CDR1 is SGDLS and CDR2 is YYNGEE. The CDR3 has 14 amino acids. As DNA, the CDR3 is TGTGCCAGCAGCGTAGGAGGGGTGAATCAGCCCCAGCATTTT. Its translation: CASSVGGVNQPQHF.

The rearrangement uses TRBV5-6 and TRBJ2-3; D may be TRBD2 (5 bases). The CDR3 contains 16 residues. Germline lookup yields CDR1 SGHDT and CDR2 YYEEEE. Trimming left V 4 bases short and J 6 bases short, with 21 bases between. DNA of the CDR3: TGTGCCAGCAGCAACGAGCGGCGGGTGAACGGGGATACGCAGTATTTT. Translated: CASSNERRVNGDTQYF.

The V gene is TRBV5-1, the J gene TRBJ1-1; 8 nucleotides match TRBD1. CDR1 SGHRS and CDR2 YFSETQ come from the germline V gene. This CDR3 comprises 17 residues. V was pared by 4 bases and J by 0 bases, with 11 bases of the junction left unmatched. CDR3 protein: CASSPQGATYMNTEAFF. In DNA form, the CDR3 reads TGCGCCAGCAGCCCCCAGGGGGCCACATACATGAACACTGAAGCTTTCTTT.

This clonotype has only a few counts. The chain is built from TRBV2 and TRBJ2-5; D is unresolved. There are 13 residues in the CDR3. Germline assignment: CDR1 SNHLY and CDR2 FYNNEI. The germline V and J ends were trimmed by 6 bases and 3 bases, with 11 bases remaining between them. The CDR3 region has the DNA TGTGCCAGCAGGGAGACCTCTGAAGAGACCCAGTACTTC. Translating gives CASRETSEETQYF. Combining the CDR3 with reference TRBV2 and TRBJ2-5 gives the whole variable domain EPEVTQTPSHQVTQMGQEVILRCVPISNHLYFYWYRQILGQKVEFLVSFYNNEISEKSEIFDDQFSVERPDGSNFTLKIRSTKLEDSAMYFCASRETSEETQYFGPGTRLLVL.

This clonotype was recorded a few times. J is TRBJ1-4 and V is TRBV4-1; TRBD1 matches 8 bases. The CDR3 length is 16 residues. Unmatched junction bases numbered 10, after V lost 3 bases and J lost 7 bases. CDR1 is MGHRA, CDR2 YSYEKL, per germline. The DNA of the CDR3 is TGCGCCAGCAGCCAGGAGGACAGGGTTCGAGGTGAAAAACTGTTTTTT. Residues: CASSQEDRVRGEKLFF.

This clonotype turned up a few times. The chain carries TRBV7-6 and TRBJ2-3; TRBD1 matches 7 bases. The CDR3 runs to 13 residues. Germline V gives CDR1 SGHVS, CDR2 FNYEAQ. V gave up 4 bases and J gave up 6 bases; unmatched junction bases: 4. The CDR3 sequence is CASSSTGSDTQYF. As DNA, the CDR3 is TGTGCCAGCAGCTCGACAGGGTCGGATACGCAGTATTTT.

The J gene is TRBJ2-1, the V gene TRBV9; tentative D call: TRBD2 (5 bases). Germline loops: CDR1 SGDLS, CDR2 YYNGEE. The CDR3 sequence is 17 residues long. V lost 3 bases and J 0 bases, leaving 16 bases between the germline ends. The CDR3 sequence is CASSAHPAESSYNEQFF. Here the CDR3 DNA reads TGTGCCAGCAGCGCGCATCCAGCGGAGAGCTCCTACAATGAGCAGTTCTTC.

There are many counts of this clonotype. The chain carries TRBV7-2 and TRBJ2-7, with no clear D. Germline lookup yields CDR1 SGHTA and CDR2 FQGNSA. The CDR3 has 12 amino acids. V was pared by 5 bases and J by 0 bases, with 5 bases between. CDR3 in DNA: TGTGCCAGCAGCGCCAACTCCTACGAGCAGTACTTC. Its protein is CASSANSYEQYF.

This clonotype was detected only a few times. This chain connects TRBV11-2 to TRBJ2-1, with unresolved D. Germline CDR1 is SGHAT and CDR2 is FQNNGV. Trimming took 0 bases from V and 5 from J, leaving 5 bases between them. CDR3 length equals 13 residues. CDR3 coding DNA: TGTGCCAGCAGCTTAGAGCCTAACAATGAGCAGTTCTTC. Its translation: CASSLEPNNEQFF.

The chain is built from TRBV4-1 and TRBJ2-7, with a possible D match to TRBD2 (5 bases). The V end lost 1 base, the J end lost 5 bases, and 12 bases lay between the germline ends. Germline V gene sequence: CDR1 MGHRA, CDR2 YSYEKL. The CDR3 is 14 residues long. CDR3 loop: CASSQAEGIDEQYV. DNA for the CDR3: TGCGCCAGCAGCCAAGCTGAGGGTATCGACGAGCAGTACGTC.

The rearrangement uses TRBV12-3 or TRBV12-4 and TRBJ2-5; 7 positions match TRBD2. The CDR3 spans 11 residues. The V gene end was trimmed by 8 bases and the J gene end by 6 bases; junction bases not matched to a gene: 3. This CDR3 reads CASLGGKTQYF. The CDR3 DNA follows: TGTGCCAGCCTGGGGGGGAAGACCCAGTACTTC.

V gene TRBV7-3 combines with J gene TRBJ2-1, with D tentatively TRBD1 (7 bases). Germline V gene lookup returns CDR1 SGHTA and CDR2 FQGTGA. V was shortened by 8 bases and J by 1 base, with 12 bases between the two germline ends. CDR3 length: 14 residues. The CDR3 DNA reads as TGTGCCAGCTCCGCAGGGGGGTCCTACAATGAGCAGTTCTTC. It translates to CASSAGGSYNEQFF.

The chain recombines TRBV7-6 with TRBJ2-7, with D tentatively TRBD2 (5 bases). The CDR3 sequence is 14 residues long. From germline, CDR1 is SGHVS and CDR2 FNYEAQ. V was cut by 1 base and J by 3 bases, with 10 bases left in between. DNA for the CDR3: TGTGCCAGCAGCTTAGAAGGGAGAGTCTACGAGCAGTACTTC. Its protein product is CASSLEGRVYEQYF.

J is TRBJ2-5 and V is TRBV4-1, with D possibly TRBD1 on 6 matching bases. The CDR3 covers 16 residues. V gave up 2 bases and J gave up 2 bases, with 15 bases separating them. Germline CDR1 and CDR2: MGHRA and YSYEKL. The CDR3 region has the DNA TGCGCCAGCAGCCAATTAATAGGGGGAAGGCAAGAGACCCAGTACTTC. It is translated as CASSQLIGGRQETQYF.

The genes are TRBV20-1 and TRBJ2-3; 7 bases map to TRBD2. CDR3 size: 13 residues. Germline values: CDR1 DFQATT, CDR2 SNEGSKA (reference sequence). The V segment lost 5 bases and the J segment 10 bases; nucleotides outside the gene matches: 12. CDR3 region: CSAEAGEGPAQYF. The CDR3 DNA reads TGCAGTGCTGAGGCCGGGGAGGGGCCGGCGCAGTATTTT.

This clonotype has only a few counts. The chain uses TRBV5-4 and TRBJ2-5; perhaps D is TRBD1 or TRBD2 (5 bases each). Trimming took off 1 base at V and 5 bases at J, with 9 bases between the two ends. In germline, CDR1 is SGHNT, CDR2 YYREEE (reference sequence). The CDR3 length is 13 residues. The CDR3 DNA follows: TGTGCCAGCAGCTTGTCAGGGAGCGAGACCCAGTACTTC. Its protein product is CASSLSGSETQYF. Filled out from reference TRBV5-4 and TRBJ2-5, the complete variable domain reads ETGVTQSPTHLIKTRGQQVTLRCSSQSGHNTVSWYQQALGQGPQFIFQYYREEENGRGNFPPRFSGLQFPNYSSELNVNALELDDSALYLCASSLSGSETQYFGPGTRLLVL.

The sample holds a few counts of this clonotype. The CDR3 DNA sequence: TGTGCCAGCAGCTTAACTAGCTACACAGATACGCAGTATTTT. Protein: CASSLTSYTDTQYF. The chain couples TRBV7-2 to TRBJ2-3; a weak D match, TRBD2 (6 bases). CDR1 SGHTA and CDR2 FQGNSA come from the germline V gene. Trimming took 2 bases from V and 2 from J, leaving 8 bases between them. The CDR3 has 14 residues.

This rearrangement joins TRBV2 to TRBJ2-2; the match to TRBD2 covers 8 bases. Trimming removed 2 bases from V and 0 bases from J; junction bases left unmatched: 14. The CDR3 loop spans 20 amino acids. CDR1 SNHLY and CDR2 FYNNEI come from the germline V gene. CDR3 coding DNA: TGTGCCAGCAGTGAATACGCGGGGGGCCACCAGTCCGCGAACACCGGGGAGCTGTTTTTT. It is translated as CASSEYAGGHQSANTGELFF.

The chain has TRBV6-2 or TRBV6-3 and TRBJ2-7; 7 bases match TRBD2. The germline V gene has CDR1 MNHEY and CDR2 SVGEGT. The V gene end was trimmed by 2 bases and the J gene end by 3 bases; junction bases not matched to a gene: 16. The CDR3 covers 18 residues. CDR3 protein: CASSYDSVRDRGDYEQYV. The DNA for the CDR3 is TGTGCCAGCAGTTACGACAGCGTGCGAGACCGGGGGGACTACGAGCAGTACGTC.

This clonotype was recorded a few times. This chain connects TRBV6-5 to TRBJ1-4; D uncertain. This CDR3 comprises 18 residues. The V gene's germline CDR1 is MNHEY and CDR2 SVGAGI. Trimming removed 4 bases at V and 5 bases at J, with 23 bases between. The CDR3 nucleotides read TGTGCCAGCAGTTTGGTATTCTCGCCGTACGGGGAAAATGAAAAACTGTTTTTT. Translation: CASSLVFSPYGENEKLFF.

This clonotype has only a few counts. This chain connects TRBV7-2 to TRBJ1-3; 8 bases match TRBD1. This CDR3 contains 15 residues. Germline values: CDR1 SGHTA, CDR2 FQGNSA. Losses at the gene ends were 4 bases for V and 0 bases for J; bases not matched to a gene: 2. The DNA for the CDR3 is TGTGCCAGCAGCTCGACAGGGGCCTCTGGAAACACCATATATTTT. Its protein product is CASSSTGASGNTIYF.

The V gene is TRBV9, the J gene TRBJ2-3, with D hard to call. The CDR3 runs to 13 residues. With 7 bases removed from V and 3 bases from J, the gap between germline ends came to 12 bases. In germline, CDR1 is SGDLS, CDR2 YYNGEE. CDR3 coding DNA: TGTGCCAGCTCAACCCGCCCGACAGATACGCAGTATTTT. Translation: CASSTRPTDTQYF.